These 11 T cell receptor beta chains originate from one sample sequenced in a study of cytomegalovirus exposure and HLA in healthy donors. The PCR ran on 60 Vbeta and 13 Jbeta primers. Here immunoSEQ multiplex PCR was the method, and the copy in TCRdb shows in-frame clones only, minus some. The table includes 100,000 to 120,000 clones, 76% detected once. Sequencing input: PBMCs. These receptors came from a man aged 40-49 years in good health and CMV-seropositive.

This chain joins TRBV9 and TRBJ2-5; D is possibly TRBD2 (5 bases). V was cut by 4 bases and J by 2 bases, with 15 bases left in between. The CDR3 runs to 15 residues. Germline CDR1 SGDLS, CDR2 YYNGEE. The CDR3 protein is CASSSQAGGQETQYF. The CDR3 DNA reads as TGTGCCAGCAGCTCCCAGGCGGGCGGGCAAGAGACCCAGTACTTC.

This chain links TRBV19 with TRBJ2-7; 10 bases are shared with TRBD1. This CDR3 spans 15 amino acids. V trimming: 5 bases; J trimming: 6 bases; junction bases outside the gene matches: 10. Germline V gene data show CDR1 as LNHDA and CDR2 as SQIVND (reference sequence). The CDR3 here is CASSGWDRGNGEQYF. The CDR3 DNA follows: TGTGCCAGTAGTGGCTGGGACAGGGGAAACGGCGAGCAGTACTTC.

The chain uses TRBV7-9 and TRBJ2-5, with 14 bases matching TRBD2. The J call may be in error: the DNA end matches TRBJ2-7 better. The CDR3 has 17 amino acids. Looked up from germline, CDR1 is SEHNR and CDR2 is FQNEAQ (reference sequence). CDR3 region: CASSGGLAGDHSYEQYF. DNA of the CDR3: TGTGCCAGCAGCGGGGGACTAGCGGGAGACCACTCCTACGAGCAGTACTTC.

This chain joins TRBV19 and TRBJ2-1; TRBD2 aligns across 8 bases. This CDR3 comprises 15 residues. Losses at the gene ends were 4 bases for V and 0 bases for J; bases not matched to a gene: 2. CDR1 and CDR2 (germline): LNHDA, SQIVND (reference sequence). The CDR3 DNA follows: TGTGCCAGTAGTAGGAGCGGGAGCTCCTACAATGAGCAGTTCTTC. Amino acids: CASSRSGSSYNEQFF.

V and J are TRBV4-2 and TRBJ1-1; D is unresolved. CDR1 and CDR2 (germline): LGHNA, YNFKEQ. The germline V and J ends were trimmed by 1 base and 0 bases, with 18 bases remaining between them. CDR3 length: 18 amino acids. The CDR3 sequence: CASSQVPSTMGVNTEAFF. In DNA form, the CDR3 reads TGTGCCAGCAGCCAAGTACCATCTACAATGGGCGTGAACACTGAAGCTTTCTTT.

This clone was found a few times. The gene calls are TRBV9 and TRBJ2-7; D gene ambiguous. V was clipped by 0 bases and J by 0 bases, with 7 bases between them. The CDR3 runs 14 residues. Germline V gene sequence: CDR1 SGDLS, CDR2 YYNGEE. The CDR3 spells CASSVGQYSYEQYF. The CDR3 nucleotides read TGTGCCAGCAGCGTAGGGCAGTACTCCTACGAGCAGTACTTC.

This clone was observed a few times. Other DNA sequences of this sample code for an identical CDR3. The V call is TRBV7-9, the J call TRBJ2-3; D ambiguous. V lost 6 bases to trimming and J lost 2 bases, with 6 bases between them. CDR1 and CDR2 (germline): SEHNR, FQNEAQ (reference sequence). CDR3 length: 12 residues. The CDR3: CASSSITDTQYF. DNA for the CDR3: TGTGCCAGCAGTTCTATCACAGATACGCAGTATTTT.

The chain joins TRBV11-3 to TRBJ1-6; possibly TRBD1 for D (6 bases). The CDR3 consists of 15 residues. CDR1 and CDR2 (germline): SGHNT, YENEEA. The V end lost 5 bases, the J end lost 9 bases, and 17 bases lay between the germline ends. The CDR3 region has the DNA TGTGCCAGCAGCCCCGACAGGTCCCCAGGTTCACCCCTCCACTTT. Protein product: CASSPDRSPGSPLHF.

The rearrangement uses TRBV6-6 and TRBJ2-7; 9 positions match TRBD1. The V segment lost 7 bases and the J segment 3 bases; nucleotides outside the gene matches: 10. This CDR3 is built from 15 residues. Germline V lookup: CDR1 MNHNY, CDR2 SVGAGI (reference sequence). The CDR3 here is CASNQQGAFNYEQYF. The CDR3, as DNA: TGTGCCAGCAATCAACAGGGGGCTTTTAACTACGAGCAGTACTTC.

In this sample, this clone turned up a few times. CDR3: CASSPGTGQGERTQYF. The CDR3 nucleotides are TGTGCCAGCTCACCGGGGACAGGCCAGGGAGAAAGGACCCAGTACTTC. This sequence joins TRBV18 and TRBJ2-5; 8 bases are a match to TRBD1. The CDR3 extends over 16 amino acids. The germline V gene encodes CDR1 KGHSH and CDR2 LQKENI. The junction had 13 bases not matched to a gene; V was cut back by 3 bases and J by 7 bases.

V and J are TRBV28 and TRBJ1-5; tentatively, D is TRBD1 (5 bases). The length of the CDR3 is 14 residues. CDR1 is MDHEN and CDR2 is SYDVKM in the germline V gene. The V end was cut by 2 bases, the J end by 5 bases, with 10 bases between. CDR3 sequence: CASSLRGGYQPQHF. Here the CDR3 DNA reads TGTGCCAGCAGTTTAAGGGGAGGCTATCAGCCCCAGCATTTT. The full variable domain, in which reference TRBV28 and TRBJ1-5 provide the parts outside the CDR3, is DVKVTQSSRYLVKRTGEKVFLECVQDMDHENMFWYRQDPGLGLRLIYFSYDVKMKEKGDIPEGYSVSREKKERFSLILESASTNQTSMYLCASSLRGGYQPQHFGDGTRLSIL.